Listed below are T cell receptor beta chains from one sample, sequenced in a study of T cell changes during pregnancy in multiple sclerosis. TCRdb's table, derived via immunoSEQ multiplex PCR, lists solely in-frame clones and lacks some. The repertoire holds approximately 20,000 clones, with 75% to 90% as singletons. Specimen: CD8+ T cells from peripheral blood mononuclear cells, collected in the third trimester of pregnancy. Source of these receptors: a female donor in good health, enrolled as a control in a pregnancy study. The CDR3 runs from the conserved cysteine through the conserved F or W. A D gene is named only where the DNA matches it firmly. Only part of the rows carry a size: once, few, many, or a class if the clone is expanded.

clone_size: -
d_call: TRBD1
v_call: TRBV27
j_call: TRBJ1-1
cdr3_aa: CASSFQGDTEAFF
cdr3_nt: TGTGCCAGCAGTTTTCAGGGGGACACTGAAGCTTTCTTT

clone_size: -
d_call: TRBD2
v_call: TRBV4-3
j_call: TRBJ2-5
cdr3_aa: CASSHGTSESETQYF
cdr3_nt: TGCGCCAGCAGCCACGGGACTAGCGAATCGGAGACCCAGTACTTC

clone_size: once
d_call: TRBD1
v_call: TRBV4-1
j_call: TRBJ1-2
cdr3_aa: CASSRESQGNYGYTF
cdr3_nt: TGCGCCAGCAGCCGAGAGTCACAGGGGAACTATGGCTACACCTTC

clone_size: -
d_call: -
v_call: TRBV9
j_call: TRBJ1-3
cdr3_aa: CASSPSGVSGNTIYF
cdr3_nt: TGTGCCAGCAGCCCCTCCGGGGTCTCTGGAAACACCATATATTTT

clone_size: -
d_call: -
v_call: TRBV7-8
j_call: TRBJ2-3
cdr3_aa: CASSLEVAFSTDTQYF
cdr3_nt: TGTGCCAGCAGCTTAGAGGTAGCTTTCTCCACAGATACGCAGTATTTT

clone_size: -
d_call: -
v_call: TRBV6-5
j_call: TRBJ2-5
cdr3_aa: CASSRERGSETQYF
cdr3_nt: TGTGCCAGCAGTCGAGAACGGGGTTCAGAGACCCAGTACTTC

clone_size: -
d_call: TRBD2
v_call: TRBV4-3
j_call: TRBJ2-1
cdr3_aa: CASSQDRPSGGYNEQFF
cdr3_nt: TGCGCCAGCAGCCAAGATCGCCCTAGCGGGGGGTACAATGAGCAGTTCTTC

clone_size: -
d_call: TRBD2
v_call: TRBV9
j_call: TRBJ2-1
cdr3_aa: CASSVGASGGNEQFF
cdr3_nt: TGTGCCAGCAGCGTAGGAGCTAGCGGGGGAAATGAGCAGTTCTTC

clone_size: medium-sized
d_call: TRBD1
v_call: TRBV5-1
j_call: TRBJ1-2
cdr3_aa: CASSSKQGNYGYTF
cdr3_nt: TGCGCCAGCAGCTCGAAACAGGGGAACTATGGCTACACCTTC

clone_size: few
d_call: -
v_call: TRBV12-5
j_call: TRBJ1-1
cdr3_aa: CASGLVGAGFGKAFF
cdr3_nt: TGTGCTAGTGGTTTGGTAGGGGCAGGGTTTGGTAAAGCTTTCTTT

clone_size: -
d_call: TRBD1
v_call: TRBV28
j_call: TRBJ2-1
cdr3_aa: CASSLRQGGIDEQFF
cdr3_nt: TGTGCCAGCAGTTTGCGACAGGGGGGGATCGATGAGCAGTTCTTC

clone_size: -
d_call: -
v_call: TRBV6-5
j_call: TRBJ1-2
cdr3_aa: CASRPPGDYGYTF
cdr3_nt: TGTGCCAGCAGACCTCCGGGGGACTATGGCTACACCTTC

clone_size: -
d_call: TRBD2
v_call: TRBV7-2
j_call: TRBJ2-7
cdr3_aa: CASSPGLAGASSYEQYF
cdr3_nt: TGTGCCAGCAGCCCCGGACTAGCGGGGGCCTCCTCCTACGAGCAGTACTTC

clone_size: once
d_call: -
v_call: TRBV6-5
j_call: TRBJ1-1
cdr3_aa: CASSSDRYLEAFF
cdr3_nt: TGTGCCAGCAGTTCCGACAGGTATCTTGAAGCTTTCTTT

clone_size: -
d_call: -
v_call: TRBV11-1
j_call: TRBJ2-7
cdr3_aa: CASSPGTYEQYF
cdr3_nt: TGTGCCAGCAGCCCCGGGACCTACGAGCAGTACTTC

clone_size: -
d_call: -
v_call: TRBV15
j_call: TRBJ1-1
cdr3_aa: CATSEGLEFEAFF
cdr3_nt: TGTGCCACCAGCGAGGGTTTGGAATTTGAAGCTTTCTTT

clone_size: -
d_call: TRBD1
v_call: TRBV27
j_call: TRBJ2-5
cdr3_aa: CASSPTGGGTQYF
cdr3_nt: TGTGCCAGCAGTCCAACAGGGGGAGGGACCCAGTACTTC

clone_size: -
d_call: TRBD2
v_call: TRBV9
j_call: TRBJ2-5
cdr3_aa: CASSVGDSGGRETQYF
cdr3_nt: TGTGCCAGCAGCGTAGGCGATAGCGGGGGTCGGGAGACCCAGTACTTC

clone_size: -
d_call: TRBD1
v_call: TRBV11-2
j_call: TRBJ1-4
cdr3_aa: CASSWTGDEKLFF
cdr3_nt: TGTGCCAGCAGCTGGACAGGGGATGAAAAACTGTTTTTT

clone_size: -
d_call: -
v_call: TRBV28
j_call: TRBJ2-2
cdr3_aa: CASSLPGGNGELFF
cdr3_nt: TGTGCCAGCAGTTTACCAGGGGGGAACGGGGAGCTGTTTTTT

clone_size: -
d_call: -
v_call: TRBV2
j_call: TRBJ1-5
cdr3_aa: CASSVGPDSNQPQHF
cdr3_nt: TGTGCCAGCAGTGTTGGGCCAGATAGCAATCAGCCCCAGCATTTT

clone_size: -
d_call: -
v_call: TRBV7-2
j_call: TRBJ1-3
cdr3_aa: CASSSGSGNTIYF
cdr3_nt: TGTGCCAGCAGCTCAGGGTCCGGAAACACCATATATTTT

clone_size: -
d_call: -
v_call: TRBV27
j_call: TRBJ2-3
cdr3_aa: CASRSSDPTDTQYF
cdr3_nt: TGTGCCAGCAGATCCAGCGACCCCACAGATACGCAGTATTTT

clone_size: -
d_call: TRBD2
v_call: TRBV7-3
j_call: TRBJ2-3
cdr3_aa: CASSFVGGADTQYF
cdr3_nt: TGTGCCAGCAGCTTCGTCGGGGGGGCAGATACGCAGTATTTT

clone_size: -
d_call: -
v_call: TRBV6-1
j_call: TRBJ2-7
cdr3_aa: CASSPGLLSYEQYF
cdr3_nt: TGTGCCAGCAGCCCGGGACTCCTCTCCTACGAGCAGTACTTC

clone_size: -
d_call: -
v_call: TRBV15
j_call: TRBJ1-5
cdr3_aa: CATSRDRNSNQPQHF
cdr3_nt: TGTGCCACCAGCAGAGACAGGAATAGCAATCAGCCCCAGCATTTT

clone_size: -
d_call: TRBD1
v_call: TRBV9
j_call: TRBJ2-3
cdr3_aa: CASSDRDSGTDTQYF
cdr3_nt: TGTGCCAGCAGCGACCGGGACAGTGGCACAGATACGCAGTATTTT